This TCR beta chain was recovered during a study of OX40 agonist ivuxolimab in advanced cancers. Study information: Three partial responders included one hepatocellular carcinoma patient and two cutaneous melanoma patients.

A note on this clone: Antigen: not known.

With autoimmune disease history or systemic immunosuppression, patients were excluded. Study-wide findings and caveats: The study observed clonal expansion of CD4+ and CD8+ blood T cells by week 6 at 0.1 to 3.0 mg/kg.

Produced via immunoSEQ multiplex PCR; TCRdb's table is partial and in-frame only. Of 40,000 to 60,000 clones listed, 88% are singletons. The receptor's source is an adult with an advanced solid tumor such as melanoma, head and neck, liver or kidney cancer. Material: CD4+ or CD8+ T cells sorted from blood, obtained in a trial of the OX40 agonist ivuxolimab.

CDR3: CASSRGSYEQYF. Here the CDR3 DNA reads TGTGCCAGCAGCCGGGGCTCCTACGAGCAGTACTTC. V gene TRBV6-1 combines with J gene TRBJ2-7, with D tentatively TRBD2 (5 bases). Trimming pared 6 bases from V and 0 bases from J, leaving 6 bases between. CDR1 is MNHNS and CDR2 is SASEGT in the germline V gene. This CDR3 has 12 residues.